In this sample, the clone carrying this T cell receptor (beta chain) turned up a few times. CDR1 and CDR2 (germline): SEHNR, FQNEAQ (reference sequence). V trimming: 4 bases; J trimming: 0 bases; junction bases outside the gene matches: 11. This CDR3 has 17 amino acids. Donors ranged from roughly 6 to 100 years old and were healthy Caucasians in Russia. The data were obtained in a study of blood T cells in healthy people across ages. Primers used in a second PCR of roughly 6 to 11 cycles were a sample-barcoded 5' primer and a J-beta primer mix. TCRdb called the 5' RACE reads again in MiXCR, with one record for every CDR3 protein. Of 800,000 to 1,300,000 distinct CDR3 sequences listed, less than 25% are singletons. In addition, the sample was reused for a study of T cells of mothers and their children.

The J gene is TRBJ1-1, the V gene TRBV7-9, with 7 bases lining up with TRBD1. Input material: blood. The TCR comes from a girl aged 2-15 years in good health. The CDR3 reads CASSSQTGRGVNTEAFF. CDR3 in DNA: TGTGCCAGCAGCTCCCAGACAGGGAGAGGTGTGAACACTGAAGCTTTCTTT. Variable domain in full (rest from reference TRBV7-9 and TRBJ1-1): DTGVSQNPRHKITKRGQNVTFRCDPISEHNRLYWYRQTLGQGPEFLTYFQNEAQLEKSRLLSDRFSAERPKGSFSTLEIQRTEQGDSAMYLCASSSQTGRGVNTEAFFGQGTRLTVV.